These 14 T cell receptor beta chains were all obtained from the same sample, sequenced in a study of blood T cell repertoires in COVID-19. Assay: immunoSEQ multiplex PCR; the TCRdb copy retains only in-frame clones and omits some. The table shows roughly 150,000 clones, with about 79% occurring only once. Specimen: peripheral blood. These receptors came from a woman in her fifties or sixties in a cohort sampled during active or convalescent COVID-19.

The sample holds one count of this clone. The junction differs from germline at one of its ends, possibly a read error. The genes are TRBV14 and TRBJ1-1, with D perhaps matching TRBD1 (5 bases). The germline V gene encodes CDR1 SGHDN and CDR2 FVKESK. The CDR3 sequence is 14 residues long. CDR3 sequence: CASTQLGPNTEAFF. CDR3 DNA sequence: TGTGCCAGCACCCAATTGGGGCCAAACACTGAAGCTTTCTTT.

V and J are TRBV6-5 and TRBJ1-4; D is perhaps TRBD1 (5 bases). The germline V and J ends were trimmed by 2 bases and 8 bases, with 15 bases remaining between them. Germline V gives CDR1 MNHEY, CDR2 SVGAGI. The CDR3 loop spans 15 amino acids. The CDR3 spells CASSYGGGTDEKLFF. CDR3 DNA: TGTGCCAGCAGTTACGGGGGGGGAACAGACGAAAAACTGTTTTTT.

The gene calls are TRBV10-1 and TRBJ1-5; D remains unclear. V lost 4 bases and J lost 7, with 17 bases in between. Per the germline V gene, CDR1 is WNHNN and CDR2 is SYGVQD (reference sequence). CDR3 size: 15 residues. The DNA of the CDR3 is TGCGCCAGCAGTGTAAGGACGGTGGGCGGGCAGCCCCAGCATTTT. The encoded protein is CASSVRTVGGQPQHF.

J is TRBJ2-1 and V is TRBV5-1, with 8 bases aligning to TRBD2. V gave up 6 bases and J gave up 6 bases; unmatched junction bases: 5. The length of the CDR3 is 13 residues. Germline lookup yields CDR1 SGHRS and CDR2 YFSETQ. CDR3 in DNA: TGCGCCAGCAAGGGGACTAGTCCCAATGAGCAGTTCTTC. This translates into CASKGTSPNEQFF.

The rearrangement joins TRBV9 to TRBJ1-2, with 9 bases aligning to TRBD1. This CDR3 has 13 amino acids. CDR1 and CDR2 (germline): SGDLS, YYNGEE. J gave up 6 bases and V 4 bases, and 4 bases lay outside the gene matches. The CDR3 loop reads CASSSRQGDGYTF. DNA for the CDR3: TGTGCCAGCAGCTCAAGACAGGGGGATGGCTACACCTTC.

The chain uses TRBV3-1 (or the pseudogene TRBV3-2) and TRBJ2-7, with a possible D match to TRBD1 (6 bases). V lost 8 bases and J 3 bases, leaving 14 bases between the germline ends. Germline CDR1 LGHDT, CDR2 YNNKEL (reference sequence). The CDR3 runs to 13 residues. CDR3 nucleotide sequence: TGTGCCAGCTTGGACAGCGTGGGCTACGAGCAGTACTTC. The encoded protein is CASLDSVGYEQYF.

The chain combines TRBV4-3 with TRBJ2-4, with 9 nucleotides matching TRBD1. The CDR3 spans 14 residues. Germline values: CDR1 LGHNA, CDR2 YSLEER. Trimming at V came to 3 bases and at J to 5 bases, leaving 2 bases not matched to a gene. The CDR3 coding sequence is TGCGCCAGCAGCCAGGACAGGGGTCAAAACATTCAGTACTTC. It specifies CASSQDRGQNIQYF.

V is TRBV18 and J is TRBJ2-2; the D is unclear. Trimming stripped 3 bases from V and 2 bases from J, with 10 bases between. The germline CDR1 and CDR2 sequences are KGHSH and LQKENI. The CDR3 has 15 residues. CDR3: CASSPTQTNTGELFF. DNA for the CDR3: TGTGCCAGCTCACCCACACAGACCAACACCGGGGAGCTGTTTTTT. The entire variable domain, with the rest obtained from reference TRBV18 and TRBJ2-2, is as follows: NAGVMQNPRHLVRRRGQEARLRCSPMKGHSHVYWYRQLPEEGLKFMVYLQKENIIDESGMPKERFSAEFPKEGPSILRIQQVVRGDSAAYFCASSPTQTNTGELFFGEGSRLTVL.

In its sample, this clone was seen many times. The V gene is TRBV19, the J gene TRBJ2-3; 8 nucleotides match TRBD2. CDR1 and CDR2 (germline): LNHDA, SQIVND (reference sequence). This CDR3 has 17 residues. The V and J ends lost 3 bases and 4 bases, in that order; junction bases with no gene match: 12. CDR3 in amino acids: CASSIMGGGGPPDTQYF. The CDR3 DNA reads as TGTGCCAGTAGTATTATGGGCGGCGGGGGGCCCCCAGATACGCAGTATTTT.

V is TRBV6-5 and J is TRBJ2-7; TRBD1 matches 9 bases. The CDR3 runs to 15 residues. CDR1 MNHEY and CDR2 SVGAGI come from the germline V gene. With 5 bases clipped from V and 0 bases from J, the junction kept 5 bases outside the gene matches. In nucleotides, the CDR3 is TGTGCCAGCAGTAATAGGGGACAGGGCTCCTACGAGCAGTACTTC. Protein: CASSNRGQGSYEQYF.

CDR3 protein: CATESSSSGANVLTF. Here the CDR3 DNA reads TGTGCCACCGAGAGCTCAAGCTCTGGGGCCAACGTCCTGACTTTC. This chain joins TRBV6-5 and TRBJ2-6, with unresolved D. Deletions cut 10 bases from V and 0 bases from J, with 13 bases between. Germline CDR1 is MNHEY and CDR2 is SVGAGI. This CDR3 is 15 amino acids long.

This clone has more than one count but fewer than ten. The sample has other DNA sequences that encode this CDR3 too. The rearrangement joins TRBV18 to TRBJ1-5; D not resolved. The CDR3 runs to 13 residues. Germline CDR1 KGHSH, CDR2 LQKENI. Trimming left V 2 bases short and J 5 bases short, with 7 bases between. CDR3 residues: CASSPGRDQPQHF. CDR3 bases: TGTGCCAGCTCACCAGGGCGGGATCAGCCCCAGCATTTT.

The V gene is TRBV3-1 (or the pseudogene TRBV3-2), the J gene TRBJ1-5; D uncertain. The germline V gene has CDR1 LGHDT and CDR2 YNNKEL (reference sequence). Trimming took off 0 bases at V and 5 bases at J, with 8 bases between the two ends. This CDR3 has 14 amino acids. Written as DNA, the CDR3 is TGTGCCAGCAGCCAAGATACCACACATCAGCCCCAGCATTTT. Amino acid sequence: CASSQDTTHQPQHF.

This chain links TRBV9 with TRBJ1-2, with D perhaps TRBD1 (5 bases). V dropped 4 bases and J dropped 3 bases, with 19 bases sitting between them. Germline values: CDR1 SGDLS, CDR2 YYNGEE. CDR3 length: 16 amino acids. This CDR3 is CASSPRAGGDDYGYTF. Here the CDR3 DNA reads TGTGCCAGCAGCCCCCGAGCCGGGGGTGATGACTATGGCTACACCTTC.